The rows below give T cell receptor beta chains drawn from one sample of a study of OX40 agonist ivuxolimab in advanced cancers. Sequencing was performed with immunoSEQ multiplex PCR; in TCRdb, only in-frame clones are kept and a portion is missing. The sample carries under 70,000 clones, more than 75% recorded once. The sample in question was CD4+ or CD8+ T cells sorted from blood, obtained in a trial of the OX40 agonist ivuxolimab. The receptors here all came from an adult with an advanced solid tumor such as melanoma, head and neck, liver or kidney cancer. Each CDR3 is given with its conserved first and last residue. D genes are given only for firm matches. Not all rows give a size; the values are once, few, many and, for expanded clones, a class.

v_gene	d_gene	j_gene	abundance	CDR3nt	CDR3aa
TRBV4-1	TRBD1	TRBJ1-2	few	TGCGCCAGCAGCCAAGGGGACAGGCCCAGCGGCTACACCTTC	CASSQGDRPSGYTF
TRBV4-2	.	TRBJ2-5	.	TGTGCCAGCAGCGAAGGAGGGGCGGAAGAGACCCAGTACTTC	CASSEGGAEETQYF
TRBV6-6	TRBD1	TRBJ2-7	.	TGTGCCAGCATCCCCGGGACAGGCTCCTACGAGCAGTACTTC	CASIPGTGSYEQYF
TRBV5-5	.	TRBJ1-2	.	TGTGCCAGCAGCGTACAGGGAGCTAACTATGGCTACACCTTC	CASSVQGANYGYTF
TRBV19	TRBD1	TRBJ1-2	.	TGTGCCAGTAGTGTGACAGGGTATGGCTACACCTTC	CASSVTGYGYTF
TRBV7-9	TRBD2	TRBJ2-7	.	TGTGCCAGCAGCTTCAACCGACGGACTAGCGGGGGTTACGAGCAGTACTTC	CASSFNRRTSGGYEQYF
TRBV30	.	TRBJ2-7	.	TGTGCCTGGAGTGGGACACCCAAACGGACCTACGAGCAGTACTTC	CAWSGTPKRTYEQYF
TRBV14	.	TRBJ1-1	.	TGTGCCAGCAGCCAAGGCCAGAACACTGAAGCTTTCTTT	CASSQGQNTEAFF
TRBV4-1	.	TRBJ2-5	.	TGCGCCAGCAGCCAAGATGCGGTGAAGACCCAGTACTTC	CASSQDAVKTQYF
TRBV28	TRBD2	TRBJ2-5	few	TGTGCCAGCAGGCGGGGACTAGCGGGACGGACCCAGTACTTC	CASRRGLAGRTQYF
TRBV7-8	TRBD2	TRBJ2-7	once	TGTGCCAGCAGCTTATTTAGCGGGAGAGTCTACGAGCAGTACTTC	CASSLFSGRVYEQYF
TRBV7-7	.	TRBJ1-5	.	TGTGCTAGCAGCACCGGCAGGTATAGCAATCAGCCCCAGCATTTT	CASSTGRYSNQPQHF
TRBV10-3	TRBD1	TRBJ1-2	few	TGTGCCATCAGTGAGGGGACAGCGTCCTCGGGCTATGGCTACACCTTC	CAISEGTASSGYGYTF
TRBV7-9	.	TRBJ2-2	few	TGTGCCAGCAGCTTACAAAAAGGCGGGACAGCGAACACCGGGGAGCTGTTTTTT	CASSLQKGGTANTGELFF
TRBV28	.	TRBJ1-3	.	TGTGCCAGCAGTTTAGGCAGCCCAAACACCATATATTTT	CASSLGSPNTIYF
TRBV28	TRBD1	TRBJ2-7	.	TGTGCCAGCTTTGGACAGGTATTCTCTTCCTACGAGCAGTACTTC	CASFGQVFSSYEQYF
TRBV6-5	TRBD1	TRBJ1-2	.	TGTGCCAGCAGTTTGGGACAGAACTATGGCTACACCTTC	CASSLGQNYGYTF
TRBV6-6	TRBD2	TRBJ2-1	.	TGTGCCAGCAGTACTAGCGGGAGGGCCATCCATGAGCAGTTCTTC	CASSTSGRAIHEQFF
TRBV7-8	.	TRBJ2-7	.	TGTGCCAGCAGCTTAGATACGGGCGAGCAGTACTTC	CASSLDTGEQYF
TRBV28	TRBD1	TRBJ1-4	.	TGTGCCAGCAGCCCAAGGGGACAGGGTAATGAAAAACTGTTTTTT	CASSPRGQGNEKLFF
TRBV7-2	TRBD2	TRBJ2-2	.	TGTGCCAGCAGCTCGGACGGACTAGCGGGATCTTCCGGGGAGCTGTTTTTT	CASSSDGLAGSSGELFF
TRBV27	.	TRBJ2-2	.	TGTGCCAGCAGTTTTGACAGGTTGGGGGAGCTGTTTTTT	CASSFDRLGELFF
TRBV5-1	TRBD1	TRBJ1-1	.	TGCGCCAGCAGCGCAACTTCGGGACAGGGGAACACTGAAGCTTTCTTT	CASSATSGQGNTEAFF
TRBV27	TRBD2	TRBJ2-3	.	TGTGCCAGCAGCCGGGACTACCGAGCTAGCACAGATACGCAGTATTTT	CASSRDYRASTDTQYF
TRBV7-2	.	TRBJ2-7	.	TGTGCCAGCAGCCGAGCCTACGAGCAGTACTTC	CASSRAYEQYF
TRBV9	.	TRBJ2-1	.	TGTGCCAGCAGCGTAGGCGGCAGGGGACCCGACCAATACTACAATGAGCAGTTCTTC	CASSVGGRGPDQYYNEQFF
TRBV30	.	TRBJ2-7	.	TGTGCCTGCCCGACAGGGAGGAGCTCCTACGAGCAGTACTTC	CACPTGRSSYEQYF
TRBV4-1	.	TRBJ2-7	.	TGCGCCAGCAGTCGCGAAACGAGAACAGGGCTATACGAGCAGTACTTC	CASSRETRTGLYEQYF
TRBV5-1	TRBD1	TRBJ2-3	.	TGCGCCAGCAGTGGACAGGGGGCCTCAGATACGCAGTATTTT	CASSGQGASDTQYF
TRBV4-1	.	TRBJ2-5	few	TGCGCCAGCAGCCGGTTGGGAGGAGAGACCCAGTACTTC	CASSRLGGETQYF
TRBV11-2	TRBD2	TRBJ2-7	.	TGTGCCAGCAGCTTCTCAGCGGGAGAGACCTACGAGCAGTACTTC	CASSFSAGETYEQYF
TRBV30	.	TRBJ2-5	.	TGTGCCTGGAGTGTACTGGAGACCCAGTACTTC	CAWSVLETQYF
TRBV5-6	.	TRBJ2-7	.	TGTGCCAGCAAACTGGGGATCAACGAGCAGTACTTC	CASKLGINEQYF
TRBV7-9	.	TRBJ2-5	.	TGTGCCAGCAGCCCTCAGGGTTTAGGGGAGACCCAGTACTTC	CASSPQGLGETQYF
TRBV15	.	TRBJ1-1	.	TGTGCCACCAGGAATATGGCCACTGAAGCTTTCTTT	CATRNMATEAFF
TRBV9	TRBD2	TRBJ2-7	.	TGTGCCAGCAGCCTCTTAGCGGGAGAGGGAGAGCAGTACTTC	CASSLLAGEGEQYF
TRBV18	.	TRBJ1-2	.	TGTGCCAGCTCTACCGGTGAAGGGAGCTATGGCTACACCTTC	CASSTGEGSYGYTF
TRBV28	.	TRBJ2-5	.	TGTGCCAGCAGTCCACAGCATCTGATTCAAGAGACCCAGTACTTC	CASSPQHLIQETQYF
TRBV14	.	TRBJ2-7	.	TGTGCCAGCAGTCCAGGGTACTGGGGGGAGCAGTACTTC	CASSPGYWGEQYF
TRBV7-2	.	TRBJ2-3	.	TGTGCCAGCAGCCTAAGCCAATCAGATACGCAGTATTTT	CASSLSQSDTQYF
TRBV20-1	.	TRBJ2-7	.	TGCAGTGCTAGAGCCTCCTACGAGCAGTACTTC	CSARASYEQYF